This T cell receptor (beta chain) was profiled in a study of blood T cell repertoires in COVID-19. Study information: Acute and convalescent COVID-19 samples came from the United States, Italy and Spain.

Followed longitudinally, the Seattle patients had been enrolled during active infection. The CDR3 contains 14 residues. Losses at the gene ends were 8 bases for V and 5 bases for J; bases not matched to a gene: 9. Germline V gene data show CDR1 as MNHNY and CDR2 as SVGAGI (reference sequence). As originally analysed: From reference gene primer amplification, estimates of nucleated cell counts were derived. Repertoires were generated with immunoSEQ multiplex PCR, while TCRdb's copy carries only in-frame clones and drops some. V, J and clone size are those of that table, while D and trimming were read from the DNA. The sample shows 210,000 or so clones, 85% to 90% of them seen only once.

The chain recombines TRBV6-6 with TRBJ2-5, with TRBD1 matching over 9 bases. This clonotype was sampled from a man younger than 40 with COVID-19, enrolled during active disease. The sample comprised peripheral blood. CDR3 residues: CASARDRDGETQYF. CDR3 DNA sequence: TGTGCCAGCGCGCGGGACAGGGACGGGGAGACCCAGTACTTC.